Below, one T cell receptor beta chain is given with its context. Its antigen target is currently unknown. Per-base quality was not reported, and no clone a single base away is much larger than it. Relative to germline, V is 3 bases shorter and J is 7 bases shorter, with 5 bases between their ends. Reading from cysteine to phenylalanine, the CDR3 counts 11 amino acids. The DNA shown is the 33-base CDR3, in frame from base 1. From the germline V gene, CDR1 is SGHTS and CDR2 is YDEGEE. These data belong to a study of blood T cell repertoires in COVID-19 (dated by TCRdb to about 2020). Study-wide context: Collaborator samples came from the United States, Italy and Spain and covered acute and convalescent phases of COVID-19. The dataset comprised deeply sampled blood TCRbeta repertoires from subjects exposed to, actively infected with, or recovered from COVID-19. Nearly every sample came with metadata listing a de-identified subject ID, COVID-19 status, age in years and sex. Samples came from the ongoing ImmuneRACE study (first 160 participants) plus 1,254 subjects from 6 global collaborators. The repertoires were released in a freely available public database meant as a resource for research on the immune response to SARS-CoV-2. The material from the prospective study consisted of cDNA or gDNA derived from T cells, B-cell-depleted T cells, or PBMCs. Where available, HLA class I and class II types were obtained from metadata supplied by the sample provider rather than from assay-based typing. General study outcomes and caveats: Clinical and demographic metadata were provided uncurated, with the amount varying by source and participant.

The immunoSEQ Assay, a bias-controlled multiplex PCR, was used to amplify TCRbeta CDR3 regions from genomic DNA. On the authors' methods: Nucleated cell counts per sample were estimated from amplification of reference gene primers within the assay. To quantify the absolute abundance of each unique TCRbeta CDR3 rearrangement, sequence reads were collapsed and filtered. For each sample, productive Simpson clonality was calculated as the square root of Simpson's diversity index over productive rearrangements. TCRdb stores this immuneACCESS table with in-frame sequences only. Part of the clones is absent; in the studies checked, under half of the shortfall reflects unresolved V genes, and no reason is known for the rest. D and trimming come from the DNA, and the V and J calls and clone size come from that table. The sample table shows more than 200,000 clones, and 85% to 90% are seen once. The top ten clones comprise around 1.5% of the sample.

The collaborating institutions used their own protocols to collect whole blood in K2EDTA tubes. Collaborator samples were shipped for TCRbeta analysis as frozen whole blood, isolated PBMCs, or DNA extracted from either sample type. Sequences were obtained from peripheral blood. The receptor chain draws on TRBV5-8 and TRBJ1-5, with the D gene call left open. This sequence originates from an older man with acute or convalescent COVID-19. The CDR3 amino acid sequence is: CASSSQQPQHF. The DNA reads TGTGCCAGCAGCTCCCAACAGCCCCAGCATTTT.